This record covers a single T cell receptor (beta chain). Its specificity is not known. TCR beta CDR3 sequences were amplified from RNA transcripts. TCR CDR3 regions were first amplified by RT-PCR with HTBI primers. Each CDR3 protein is one row after TCRdb ran MiXCR on the multiplex PCR reads. The table includes hundreds of thousands of distinct CDR3 sequences, 40% to 55% detected once. The CDR3 length is 14 residues. The germline V gene encodes CDR1 SGDLS and CDR2 YYNGEE. The germline V and J ends were trimmed by 3 bases and 2 bases, with 11 bases remaining between them. The data belong to a study of T cells in Graves' hyperthyroidism and ophthalmopathy. The study, taken as a whole, reports: The model predicted ophthalmopathy a median around 6 months before onset. Most clonotypes expanded in the thyroid (above 0.001) were also present in blood.

Sequenced sample: peripheral blood or thyroid tissue (not recorded which). This sequence originates from an adult man with Graves' disease, either hyperthyroidism or ophthalmopathy (not recorded which). V is TRBV9 and J is TRBJ1-1, with D maybe TRBD1 (6 bases). CDR3 in amino acids: CASSGGQTNTEAFF. The CDR3, as DNA: TGTGCCAGCAGCGGCGGACAGACAAACACTGAAGCTTTCTTT.